This T cell receptor delta chain was retrieved from a study of human gamma delta and Vdelta1 T cells. The germline gives CDR1 TSWWSYY, CDR2 QGS. There are 23 residues in the CDR3. The V segment lost 3 bases and the J segment 0 bases; nucleotides outside the gene matches: 28. TCRdb reanalyzed the PCR reads using CATT. The sample lists 550 to 750 delta-chain clones, around 8.2% seen once, with roughly 89% in the top ten. This clone has a handful of counts. A far more abundant clone sits one base away, making this likely a read error. Other DNA sequences of this sample code for an identical CDR3. This receptor was taken from a human donor in good health. The sequenced sample was differentiated CD27- Vdelta1 gamma-delta T cells from blood. The chain links TRDV1 to TRDJ1; 7 bases are shared with TRDD3. This CDR3 is CALGDPRQHKKRLGGQYTDKLIF. DNA of the CDR3: TGTGCTCTTGGGGACCCTCGGCAGCACAAGAAGCGGCTGGGGGGTCAGTACACCGATAAACTCATCTTT.